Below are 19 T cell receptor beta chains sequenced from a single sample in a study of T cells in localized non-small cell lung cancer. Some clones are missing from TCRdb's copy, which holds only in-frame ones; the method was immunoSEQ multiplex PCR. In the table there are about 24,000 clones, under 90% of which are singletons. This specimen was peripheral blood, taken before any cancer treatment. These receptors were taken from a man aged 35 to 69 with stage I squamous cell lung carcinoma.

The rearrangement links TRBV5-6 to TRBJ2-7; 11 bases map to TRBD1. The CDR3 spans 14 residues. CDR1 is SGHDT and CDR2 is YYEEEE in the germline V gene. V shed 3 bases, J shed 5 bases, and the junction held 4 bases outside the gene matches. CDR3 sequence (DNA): TGTGCCAGCAGCTGGGGACAGGGGGGCGACGAGCAGTACTTC. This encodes CASSWGQGGDEQYF.

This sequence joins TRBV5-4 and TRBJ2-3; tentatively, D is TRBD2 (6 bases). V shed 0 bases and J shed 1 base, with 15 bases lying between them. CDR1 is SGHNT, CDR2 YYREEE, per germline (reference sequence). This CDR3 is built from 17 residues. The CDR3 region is CASSLGGGGWGTDTQYF. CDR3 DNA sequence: TGTGCCAGCAGCTTGGGAGGTGGGGGGTGGGGCACAGATACGCAGTATTTT.

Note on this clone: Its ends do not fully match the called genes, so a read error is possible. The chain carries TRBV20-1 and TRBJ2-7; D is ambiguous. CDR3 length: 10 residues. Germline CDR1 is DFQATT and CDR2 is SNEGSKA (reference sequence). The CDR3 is CSAVLRPPVF. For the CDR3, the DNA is TGCAGTGCCGTACTCCGGCCTCCCGTTTTC.

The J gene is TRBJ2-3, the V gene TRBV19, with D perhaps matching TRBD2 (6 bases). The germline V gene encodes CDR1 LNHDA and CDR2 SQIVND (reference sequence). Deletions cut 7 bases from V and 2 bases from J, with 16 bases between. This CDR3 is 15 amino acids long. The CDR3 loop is CASTSGEDNTDTQYF. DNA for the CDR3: TGTGCCAGTACCTCGGGGGAGGATAACACAGATACGCAGTATTTT.

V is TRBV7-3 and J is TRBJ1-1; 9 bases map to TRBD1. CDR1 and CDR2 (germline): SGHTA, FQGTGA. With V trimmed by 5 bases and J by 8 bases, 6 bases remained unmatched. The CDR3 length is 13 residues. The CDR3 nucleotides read TGTGCCAGCAGCAGCGGACAGGGGACCGAAGCTTTCTTT. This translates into CASSSGQGTEAFF.

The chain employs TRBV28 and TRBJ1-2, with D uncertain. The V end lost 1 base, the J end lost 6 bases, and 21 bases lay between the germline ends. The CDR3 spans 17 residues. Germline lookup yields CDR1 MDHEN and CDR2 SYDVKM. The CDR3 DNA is TGTGCCAGCAGTTTATCAGGCGGGGAGGGAAGGCAACATGGCTACACCTTC. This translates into CASSLSGGEGRQHGYTF.

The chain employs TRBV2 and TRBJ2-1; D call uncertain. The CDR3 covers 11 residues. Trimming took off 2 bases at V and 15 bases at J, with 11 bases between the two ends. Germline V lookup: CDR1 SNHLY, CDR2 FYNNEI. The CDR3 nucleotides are TGTGCCAGCAGTGAAATGGCGGTGAGGTTCTTC. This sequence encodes CASSEMAVRFF. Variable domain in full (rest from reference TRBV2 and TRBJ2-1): EPEVTQTPSHQVTQMGQEVILRCVPISNHLYFYWYRQILGQKVEFLVSFYNNEISEKSEIFDDQFSVERPDGSNFTLKIRSTKLEDSAMYFCASSEMAVRFFGPGTRLTVL.

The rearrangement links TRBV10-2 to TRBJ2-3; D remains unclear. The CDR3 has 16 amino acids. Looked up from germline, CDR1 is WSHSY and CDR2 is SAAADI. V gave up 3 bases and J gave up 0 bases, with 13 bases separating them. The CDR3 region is CASSEVSGLSTDTQYF. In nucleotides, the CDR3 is TGCGCCAGCAGTGAAGTCTCGGGTCTGAGCACAGATACGCAGTATTTT.

In DNA, the CDR3 is TGTGCCAGCAGCTTACAACCGGGGGCCCGCGGGGAGCTGTTTTTT. This translates into CASSLQPGARGELFF. The chain uses TRBV7-3 and TRBJ2-2; either TRBD1 or TRBD2 may supply D (6 bases each). The germline V and J ends were trimmed by 2 bases and 7 bases, with 14 bases remaining between them. Germline V gives CDR1 SGHTA, CDR2 FQGTGA. The CDR3 contains 15 residues. Variable domain in full (rest from reference TRBV7-3 and TRBJ2-2): GAGVSQTPSNKVTEKGKYVELRCDPISGHTALYWYRQSLGQGPEFLIYFQGTGAADDSGLPNDRFFAVRPEGSVSTLKIQRTERGDSAVYLCASSLQPGARGELFFGEGSRLTVL.

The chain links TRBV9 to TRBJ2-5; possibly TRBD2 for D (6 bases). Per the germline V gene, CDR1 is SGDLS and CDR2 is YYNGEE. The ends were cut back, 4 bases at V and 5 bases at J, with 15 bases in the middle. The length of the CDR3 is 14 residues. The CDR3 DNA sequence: TGTGCCAGCAGCCCAGGGACTTCCCGGGAGACCCAGTACTTC. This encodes CASSPGTSRETQYF.

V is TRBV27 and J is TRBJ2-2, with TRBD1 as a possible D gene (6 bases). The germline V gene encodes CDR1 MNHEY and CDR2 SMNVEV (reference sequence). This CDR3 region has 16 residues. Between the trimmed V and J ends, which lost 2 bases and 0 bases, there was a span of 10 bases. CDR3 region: CASSLTAGANTGELFF. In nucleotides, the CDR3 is TGTGCCAGCAGTTTAACCGCAGGGGCGAACACCGGGGAGCTGTTTTTT.

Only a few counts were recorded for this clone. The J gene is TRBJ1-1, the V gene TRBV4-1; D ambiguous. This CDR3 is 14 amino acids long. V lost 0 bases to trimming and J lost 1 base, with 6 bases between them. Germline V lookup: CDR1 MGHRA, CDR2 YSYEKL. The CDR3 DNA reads TGCGCCAGCAGCCAAGAAGGCAGGAACACTGAAGCTTTCTTT. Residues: CASSQEGRNTEAFF.

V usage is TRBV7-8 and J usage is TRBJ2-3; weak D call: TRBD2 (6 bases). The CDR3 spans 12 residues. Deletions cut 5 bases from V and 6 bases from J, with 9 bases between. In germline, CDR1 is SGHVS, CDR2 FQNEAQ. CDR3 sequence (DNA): TGTGCCAGCAGCAAAACTAGCGATACGCAGTATTTT. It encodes CASSKTSDTQYF.

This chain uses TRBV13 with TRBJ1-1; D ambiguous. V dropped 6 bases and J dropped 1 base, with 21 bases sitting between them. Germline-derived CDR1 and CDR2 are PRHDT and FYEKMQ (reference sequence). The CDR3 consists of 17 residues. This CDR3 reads CASSSRWGGNENTEAFF. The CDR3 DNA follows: TGTGCCAGCAGTTCTCGGTGGGGTGGGAATGAGAACACTGAAGCTTTCTTT.

The CDR3: CASSVAKNLAHETQYF. The CDR3, as DNA: TGTGCCAGCAGCGTAGCAAAGAACCTAGCCCATGAGACCCAGTACTTC. J is TRBJ2-5 and V is TRBV9; D may be TRBD2 (5 bases). The CDR3 covers 16 residues. Germline CDR1 and CDR2: SGDLS and YYNGEE. V lost 0 bases to trimming and J lost 5 bases, with 17 bases between them.

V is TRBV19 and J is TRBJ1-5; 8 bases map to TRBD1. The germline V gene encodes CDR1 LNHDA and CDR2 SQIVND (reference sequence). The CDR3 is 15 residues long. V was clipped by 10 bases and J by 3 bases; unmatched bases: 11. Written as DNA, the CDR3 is TGTGCCACAGCAATACAGGGGGATTTCAATCAGCCCCAGCATTTT. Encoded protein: CATAIQGDFNQPQHF.

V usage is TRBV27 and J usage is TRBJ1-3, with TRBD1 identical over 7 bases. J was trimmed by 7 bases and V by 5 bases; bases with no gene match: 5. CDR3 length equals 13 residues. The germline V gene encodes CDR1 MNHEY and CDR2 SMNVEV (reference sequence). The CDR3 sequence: CASSEQGFNTIYF. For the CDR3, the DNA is TGTGCCAGCAGTGAACAGGGGTTTAACACCATATATTTT.

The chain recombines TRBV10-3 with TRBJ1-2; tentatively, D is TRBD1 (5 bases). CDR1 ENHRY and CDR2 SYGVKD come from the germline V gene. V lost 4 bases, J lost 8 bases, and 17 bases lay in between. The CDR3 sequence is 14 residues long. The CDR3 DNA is TGTGCCATCAGTGCAAGGGGCCAGGAAGAAGGCTACACCTTC. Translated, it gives CAISARGQEEGYTF.

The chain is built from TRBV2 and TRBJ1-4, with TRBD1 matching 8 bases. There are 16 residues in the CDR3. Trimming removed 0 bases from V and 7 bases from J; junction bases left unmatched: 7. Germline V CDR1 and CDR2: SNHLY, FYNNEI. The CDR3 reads CASSEAGQGGSEKLFF. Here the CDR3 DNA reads TGTGCCAGCAGTGAAGCCGGACAGGGAGGTAGTGAAAAACTGTTTTTT.